This T cell receptor beta chain was recorded in a study of blood T cell repertoires in COVID-19. Across the whole study: Nucleic acid was either cDNA or gDNA, and it came from T cells, B-cell-depleted T cells, or PBMCs.

Germline V gene data show CDR1 as ENHRY and CDR2 as SYGVKD. The CDR3 runs to 12 residues. V lost 4 bases, J lost 6 bases, and 9 bases lay in between. As processed by the authors: Counts of nucleated cells, estimated from reference gene primer amplification, were obtained. Some clones are missing from TCRdb's copy, which holds only in-frame ones; the method was immunoSEQ multiplex PCR. Clone size and the V and J calls come from that table; the DNA yielded D and trimming. The sample includes approximately 10,000 clones, about 80% of them seen just once. This clonotype was sampled from a human donor in a cohort sampled during active COVID-19. Sequencing was carried out using peripheral blood. The V and J genes are TRBV10-3 and TRBJ1-1, with D tentatively TRBD1 (5 bases). The CDR3 loop reads CAISGGRAEAFF. CDR3 in DNA: TGTGCCATCAGTGGGGGCAGGGCTGAAGCTTTCTTT.